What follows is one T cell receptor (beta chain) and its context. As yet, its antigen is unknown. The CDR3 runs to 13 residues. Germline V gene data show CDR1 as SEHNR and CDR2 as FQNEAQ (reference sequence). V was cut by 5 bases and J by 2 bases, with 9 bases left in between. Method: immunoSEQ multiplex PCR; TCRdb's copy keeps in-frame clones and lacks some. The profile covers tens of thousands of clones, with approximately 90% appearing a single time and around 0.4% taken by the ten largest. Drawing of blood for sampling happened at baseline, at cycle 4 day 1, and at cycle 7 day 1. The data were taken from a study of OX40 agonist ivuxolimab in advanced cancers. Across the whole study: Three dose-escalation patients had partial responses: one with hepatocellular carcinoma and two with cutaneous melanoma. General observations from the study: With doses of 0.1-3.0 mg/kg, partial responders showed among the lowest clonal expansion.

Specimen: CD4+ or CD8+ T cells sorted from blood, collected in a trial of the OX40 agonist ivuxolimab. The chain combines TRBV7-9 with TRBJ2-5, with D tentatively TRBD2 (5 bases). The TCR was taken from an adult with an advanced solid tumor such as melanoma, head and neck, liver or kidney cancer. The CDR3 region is CASSLRDQETQYF. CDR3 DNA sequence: TGTGCCAGCAGCCTCCGGGATCAAGAGACCCAGTACTTC.